Each of the 7 T cell receptor beta chains below was sequenced from the same sample in a study of shared clonotypes between healthy human individuals. TCRdb's copy holds only in-frame clones and misses some; the assay was immunoSEQ multiplex PCR. The sample lists about 2.1 million clones, around 95% seen once, with about 1.7% in the top ten. Terminally differentiated effector memory CD45RA+ cells were excluded by CCR7 positive selection of CD45RO-negative cells. The sample taken for sequencing was naive CD8+ T cells from PBMCs. The receptors shown here come from a man younger than 35 in good health. Some clones in this sample may be carry-over from other donors' samples.

The genes are TRBV4-3 and TRBJ2-7; D might be TRBD2 (5 bases). Deletions cut 0 bases from V and 7 bases from J, with 13 bases between. Germline V lookup: CDR1 LGHNA, CDR2 YSLEER. The CDR3 runs 14 residues. CDR3 in amino acids: CASSQDPPTGEQYF. CDR3 DNA: TGCGCCAGCAGCCAAGATCCCCCGACGGGGGAGCAGTACTTC.

Comments on this clone: One end of the junction varies from germline; a read error may be responsible. The gene calls are TRBV4-1 and TRBJ2-1, with 10 bases aligning to TRBD2. The V gene's germline CDR1 is MGHRA and CDR2 YSYEKL. This CDR3 has 14 residues. DNA for the CDR3: TGCGCCAGCAGCGATCGACTAGCGGGCCCGTGGGTGCTCTTC. This translates into CASSDRLAGPWVLF.

The genes are TRBV2 and TRBJ1-2; D uncertain. The length of the CDR3 is 14 residues. The germline CDR1 and CDR2 sequences are SNHLY and FYNNEI. Trimming removed 8 bases from V and 7 bases from J, with 20 bases in between. CDR3 in amino acids: CASPLYGERFGYTF. The CDR3 bases are TGTGCCAGCCCCCTTTATGGGGAGAGGTTTGGCTACACCTTC.

The rearrangement joins TRBV4-2 to TRBJ2-7, with D perhaps matching TRBD1 (6 bases). V was shortened by 5 bases and J by 1 base, with 18 bases between the two germline ends. CDR1 LGHNA and CDR2 YNFKEQ come from the germline V gene. This CDR3 is built from 16 residues. In nucleotides, the CDR3 is TGTGCCAGCAGCGAACCGGGACAAACTTCATCCTACGAGCAGTACTTC. Translated, it gives CASSEPGQTSSYEQYF.

The chain employs TRBV5-1 and TRBJ1-2; D remains ambiguous. Germline V CDR1 and CDR2: SGHRS, YFSETQ. The CDR3 has 15 amino acids. The germline V and J ends were trimmed by 0 bases and 3 bases, with 12 bases remaining between them. CDR3 DNA: TGCGCCAGCAGCTTGGGGACGTCCCTCTACTATGGCTACACCTTC. Translation gives CASSLGTSLYYGYTF.

The V and J genes are TRBV13 and TRBJ1-1; D remains ambiguous. The CDR3 contains 14 residues. The germline V gene encodes CDR1 PRHDT and CDR2 FYEKMQ (reference sequence). V shed 4 bases and J shed 6 bases, with 15 bases lying between them. The CDR3 coding sequence is TGTGCCAGCAGCTCCGCGGCGGGGTACCCTGAAGCTTTCTTT. It specifies CASSSAAGYPEAFF.

This rearrangement joins TRBV18 to TRBJ2-1; 7 positions agree with TRBD2. The V gene's germline CDR1 is KGHSH and CDR2 LQKENI. The CDR3 is 15 residues long. V was pared by 5 bases and J by 4 bases, with 8 bases of the junction left unmatched. The DNA of the CDR3 is TGTGCCAGCTCAGAGACCGGGACTACTTACAATGAGCAGTTCTTC. It translates to CASSETGTTYNEQFF.